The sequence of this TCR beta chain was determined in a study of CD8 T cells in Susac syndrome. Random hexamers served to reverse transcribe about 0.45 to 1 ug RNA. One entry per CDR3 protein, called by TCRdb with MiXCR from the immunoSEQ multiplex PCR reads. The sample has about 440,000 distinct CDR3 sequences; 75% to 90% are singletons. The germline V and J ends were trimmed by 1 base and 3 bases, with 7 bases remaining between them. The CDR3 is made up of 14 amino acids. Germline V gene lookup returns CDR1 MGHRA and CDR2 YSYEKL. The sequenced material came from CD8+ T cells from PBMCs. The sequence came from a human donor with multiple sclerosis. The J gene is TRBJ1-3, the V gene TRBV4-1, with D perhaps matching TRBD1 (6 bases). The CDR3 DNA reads TGCGCCAGCAGCCAAGGCAGGGGTGGAAACACCATATATTTT. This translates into CASSQGRGGNTIYF.